This TCR beta chain was sequenced for a study of beta chain features in type 1 diabetes. Study-wide context: Across all samples, about 100,000,000 sorted cells were examined. Study-wide points: Shorter TCRB CDR3s, moderately but significantly so, were found in Type 1 diabetes patients in all four CD4+ subsets.

A CD45RO/CCR7/CD25/CD127/CD95/CD27 panel sorted naive, central memory, regulatory and stem cell-like memory CD4+ cells. The authors reverse transcribed all of the isolated RNA, so sequencing captured expressed TCRB transcripts. The assay was immunoSEQ multiplex PCR, and TCRdb's table has in-frame clones only and misses some. Of 600,000 or so clones listed, 11% to 15% were seen once; the top ten hold less than 0.04%. This clone has only a few counts. Its antigen is currently unknown. Germline CDR1 is MNHEY and CDR2 is SVGAGI. V was cut by 6 bases and J by 8 bases, with 10 bases left in between. The CDR3 runs to 11 residues.

The sequenced sample consisted of naive CD4+ T cells from blood. This chain connects TRBV6-5 to TRBJ1-2; perhaps TRBD1 as D (5 bases). The sequence came from a young man with type 1 diabetes. CDR3 in DNA: TGTGCCAGCAGCAACGACAGAGGCTACACCTTC. Its translation: CASSNDRGYTF.